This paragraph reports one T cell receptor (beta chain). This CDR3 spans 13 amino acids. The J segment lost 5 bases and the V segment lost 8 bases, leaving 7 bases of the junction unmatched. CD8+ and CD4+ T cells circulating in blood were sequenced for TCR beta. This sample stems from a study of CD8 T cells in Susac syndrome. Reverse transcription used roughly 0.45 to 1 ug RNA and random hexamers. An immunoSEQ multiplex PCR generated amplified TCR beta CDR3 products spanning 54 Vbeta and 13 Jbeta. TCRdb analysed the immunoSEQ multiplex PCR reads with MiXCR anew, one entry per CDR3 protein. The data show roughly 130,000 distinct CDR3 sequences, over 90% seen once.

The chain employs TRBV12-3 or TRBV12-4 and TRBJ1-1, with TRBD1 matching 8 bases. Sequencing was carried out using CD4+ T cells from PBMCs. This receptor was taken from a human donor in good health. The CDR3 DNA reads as TGTGCCAGCTCAGGGACAGGAGAGACTGAAGCTTTCTTT. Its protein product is CASSGTGETEAFF.